Shown below are 28 T cell receptor beta chains from a single sample sequenced in a study of T cells in Graves' hyperthyroidism and ophthalmopathy. Amplification of TCR beta CDR3 regions used RNA as the template. A first-round RT-PCR of the TCR CDR3 used the HTBI primer set. TCRdb ran MiXCR on the multiplex PCR reads and lists one entry per CDR3 protein. This sample yields more than 600,000 distinct CDR3 sequences, of which 15% to 20% are seen a single time; under 10% belongs to the top ten. The sample was blood. Source of these receptors: a young man with Graves' hyperthyroidism.

A few counts support this clonotype. The chain is built from TRBV6-5 and TRBJ2-7; D is uncertain. Per the germline V gene, CDR1 is MNHEY and CDR2 is SVGAGI. Trimming removed 0 bases at V and 5 bases at J, with 8 bases between. The CDR3 is 13 amino acids. CDR3 loop: CASSYSWVHEQYF. The CDR3 region has the DNA TGTGCCAGCAGTTACTCATGGGTCCACGAGCAGTACTTC.

This clonotype showed up many times. The gene calls are TRBV2 and TRBJ2-7; 8 nucleotides line up with TRBD1. Germline CDR1 reads SNHLY; CDR2 reads FYNNEI. This CDR3 is built from 15 residues. V gave up 5 bases and J gave up 2 bases; unmatched junction bases: 8. CDR3 region: CASSSRTGTTYEQYF. In DNA form, the CDR3 reads TGTGCCAGCAGTAGCCGGACAGGGACGACCTACGAGCAGTACTTC.

In this sample, this clonotype turned up a few times. The rearrangement uses TRBV7-8 and TRBJ2-1; TRBD2 matches 8 bases. Trimming removed 5 bases from V and 12 bases from J; junction bases left unmatched: 21. Germline-derived CDR1 and CDR2 are SGHVS and FQNEAQ. The CDR3 is 17 residues long. CDR3 sequence (DNA): TGTGCCAGCAGCCACAAGCCCGGGACTAGGGGGGGGGAGAGGCAGTTCTTC. Translated, it gives CASSHKPGTRGGERQFF.

This clonotype has more than one count but fewer than ten. A much larger clone lies a single base off, so this may be a read error. The CDR3: CSVRAGEGETQYF. The CDR3 DNA follows: TGCAGTGTTAGAGCGGGGGAGGGGGAGACCCAGTACTTC. The chain joins TRBV20-1 to TRBJ2-5; 8 bases line up with TRBD2. Germline V gene sequence: CDR1 DFQATT, CDR2 SNEGSKA (reference sequence). CDR3 length equals 13 residues.

This clonotype was seen ten or more times. As DNA, the CDR3 is TGTGCCAGCAGCCCTGACAGGGAAAATGAGCAGTTCTTC. This codes for CASSPDRENEQFF. J is TRBJ2-1 and V is TRBV7-2; TRBD1 agrees at 7 bases. Germline CDR1 SGHTA, CDR2 FQGNSA. The junction had 5 bases not matched to a gene; V was cut back by 5 bases and J by 7 bases. CDR3 length: 13 residues.

The table lists this clonotype with many counts. The chain couples TRBV2 to TRBJ2-7; TRBD2 agrees at 8 bases. The CDR3 runs to 16 residues. The junction had 9 bases not matched to a gene; V was cut back by 2 bases and J by 3 bases. Per the germline V gene, CDR1 is SNHLY and CDR2 is FYNNEI. For the CDR3, the DNA is TGTGCCAGCAGTGAACAGAGCAACCTAGCGGGCTACGAGCAGTACTTC. Translated, it gives CASSEQSNLAGYEQYF.

J is TRBJ1-2 and V is TRBV20-1, with D unresolved. The CDR3 is 12 amino acids. The V gene lost 2 bases and the J gene lost 2 bases, with 6 bases spanning the gap. The germline V gene has CDR1 DFQATT and CDR2 SNEGSKA (reference sequence). Here the CDR3 DNA reads TGCAGTGCTAGAACCGAGAACTATGGCTACACCTTC. This encodes CSARTENYGYTF.

This clonotype has at least ten counts. The chain joins TRBV5-1 to TRBJ2-7; either TRBD1 or TRBD2 may supply D (5 bases each). This CDR3 comprises 13 residues. V lost 5 bases, J lost 0 bases, and 9 bases lay in between. Germline V gene sequence: CDR1 SGHRS, CDR2 YFSETQ. The CDR3 bases are TGCGCCAGCAGTCGGGACGTCTCCTACGAGCAGTACTTC. Its protein is CASSRDVSYEQYF.

V usage is TRBV2 and J usage is TRBJ1-6; 10 bases align to TRBD1. The junction had 4 bases not matched to a gene; V was cut back by 6 bases and J by 8 bases. The length of the CDR3 is 14 residues. The germline CDR1 and CDR2 sequences are SNHLY and FYNNEI. The CDR3 sequence: CASSDRGLDSPLHF. In DNA form, the CDR3 reads TGTGCCAGCAGCGACAGGGGGCTGGATTCACCCCTCCACTTT.

The chain has TRBV5-8 and TRBJ2-3; D may be TRBD1 (6 bases). CDR3 size: 17 residues. V lost 4 bases and J lost 2, with 20 bases in between. Germline V CDR1 and CDR2: SGHTS, YDEGEE. The CDR3 sequence is CASSPARGPGATDTQYF. Written as DNA, the CDR3 is TGTGCCAGCAGCCCGGCCAGGGGCCCCGGTGCCACAGATACGCAGTATTTT.

This clonotype was seen a few times. In this CDR3 the conserved last residue, phenylalanine or tryptophan, is missing, so a read error is likely. The chain recombines TRBV20-1 with TRBJ2-2, with D unclear. Germline CDR1 is DFQATT and CDR2 is SNEGSKA (reference sequence). V was pared by 0 bases and J by 4 bases, with 12 bases between. CDR3 length: 15 amino acids. The CDR3 reads CSARDRTGGTGELFL. In DNA form, the CDR3 reads TGCAGTGCTAGAGATCGGACGGGCGGCACCGGGGAGCTGTTTCTT.

This clonotype was seen many times. V gene TRBV27 combines with J gene TRBJ1-1, with 8 bases lining up with TRBD1. The CDR3 covers 15 residues. V was pared by 5 bases and J by 5 bases, with 10 bases of the junction left unmatched. The germline CDR1 and CDR2 sequences are MNHEY and SMNVEV (reference sequence). As DNA, the CDR3 is TGTGCCAGCAGTAGGACCGATACAGGGGGGACTGAAGCTTTCTTT. It is translated as CASSRTDTGGTEAFF.

This clonotype was detected a few times. The chain combines TRBV11-2 with TRBJ2-7; TRBD1 or TRBD2 may be the D gene (6 bases each). Trimming took off 3 bases at V and 4 bases at J, with 16 bases between the two ends. This CDR3 comprises 15 residues. The germline V gene encodes CDR1 SGHAT and CDR2 FQNNGV. This CDR3 reads CASSFLGGGEYEQYF. CDR3 DNA: TGTGCCAGCAGCTTCTTAGGGGGAGGCGAGTACGAGCAGTACTTC.

There are many counts of this clonotype. This chain connects TRBV2 to TRBJ2-5, with D hard to call. Trimming stripped 8 bases from V and 4 bases from J, with 8 bases between. The CDR3 is 11 residues long. The germline V gene has CDR1 SNHLY and CDR2 FYNNEI. Here the CDR3 reads CASGVGETQYF. In nucleotides, the CDR3 is TGTGCCAGCGGCGTCGGAGAGACCCAGTACTTC.

This clonotype was counted at least ten times. The V call is TRBV6-1, the J call TRBJ2-5; no firm D call. The CDR3 is 13 amino acids. With 4 bases removed from V and 5 bases from J, the gap between germline ends came to 11 bases. Germline V lookup: CDR1 MNHNS, CDR2 SASEGT. The DNA of the CDR3 is TGTGCCAGCAGTGTTGGCACCGGCGAGACCCAGTACTTC. It is translated as CASSVGTGETQYF.

This clonotype occurred a few times. The J gene is TRBJ2-2, the V gene TRBV2, with D unresolved. CDR3 size: 16 residues. V gave up 7 bases and J gave up 5 bases, with 20 bases separating them. Per germline, CDR1 SNHLY and CDR2 FYNNEI. This CDR3 is CASTPPASRRTGELFF. CDR3 nucleotides: TGTGCCAGCACCCCTCCGGCCTCCCGAAGAACCGGGGAGCTGTTTTTT.

This chain uses TRBV20-1 with TRBJ1-2; D is unresolved. CDR3 length: 13 residues. Trimming took off 6 bases at V and 1 base at J, with 12 bases between the two ends. The germline CDR1 and CDR2 sequences are DFQATT and SNEGSKA (reference sequence). CDR3 protein: CSARWKNNYGYTF. The CDR3 coding sequence is TGCAGTGCCAGGTGGAAAAATAACTATGGCTACACCTTC.

This clonotype has only one observation. The genes are TRBV28 and TRBJ1-1, with 10 positions matching TRBD1. Germline loops: CDR1 MDHEN, CDR2 SYDVKM. Trimming removed 6 bases from V and 5 bases from J; junction bases left unmatched: 9. The CDR3 extends over 15 amino acids. CDR3 in amino acids: CASRTTTGGWTEAFF. DNA for the CDR3: TGTGCCAGCAGAACAACGACAGGGGGCTGGACTGAAGCTTTCTTT.

This clonotype occurred many times. The rearrangement joins TRBV30 to TRBJ2-2, with TRBD2 matching 8 bases. V shed 8 bases, J shed 5 bases, and the junction held 10 bases outside the gene matches. The germline CDR1 and CDR2 sequences are GTSNPN and SVGIG (reference sequence). The CDR3 is made up of 14 amino acids. CDR3 in amino acids: CAGERERGTGELFF. The CDR3, as DNA: TGTGCCGGAGAGCGGGAGAGGGGAACCGGGGAGCTGTTTTTT. The full variable domain, in which reference TRBV30 and TRBJ2-2 provide the parts outside the CDR3, is SQTIHQWPATLVQPVGSPLSLECTVEGTSNPNLYWYRQAAGRGLQLLFYSVGIGQISSEVPQNLSASRPQDRQFILSSKKLLLSDSGFYLCAGERERGTGELFFGEGSRLTVL.

The chain is built from TRBV20-1 and TRBJ2-5; TRBD2 is a possible D gene (5 bases). Germline V gene lookup returns CDR1 DFQATT and CDR2 SNEGSKA (reference sequence). V was trimmed by 0 bases and J by 1 base, leaving 12 bases between them. The CDR3 consists of 15 residues. CDR3 loop: CSARDKEGSQETQYF. The CDR3 DNA is TGCAGTGCTAGAGATAAAGAGGGAAGCCAAGAGACCCAGTACTTC.

The chain employs TRBV5-1 and TRBJ2-5, with 11 bases fitting TRBD2. Unmatched junction bases numbered 5, after V lost 0 bases and J lost 4 bases. From germline, CDR1 is SGHRS and CDR2 YFSETQ. This CDR3 is built from 16 residues. The CDR3 DNA reads as TGCGCCAGCAGCTTGGCACTAGCGGGAGAAGCAGAGACCCAGTACTTC. Its protein product is CASSLALAGEAETQYF.

V gene TRBV25-1 combines with J gene TRBJ2-3; D uncertain. Germline loops: CDR1 MGHDK, CDR2 SYGVNS. V was pared by 1 base and J by 1 base, with 12 bases between. The CDR3 loop spans 16 amino acids. CDR3 DNA sequence: TGTGCCAGCAGTGAATTCACTAAGTCAGGCACAGATACGCAGTATTTT. Its protein product is CASSEFTKSGTDTQYF.

Remarks on this clonotype: A much larger clone differs by one base, so this may be a read error. The V call is TRBV28, the J call TRBJ2-2; D unclear. The germline V gene has CDR1 MDHEN and CDR2 SYDVKM. The CDR3 is 14 residues long. DNA for the CDR3: TGTGCCAACAGTTCCTCCTGGGGCACCGGGGAGCTGTTTTTT. Its protein is CANSSSWGTGELFF.

The V call is TRBV27, the J call TRBJ2-5; D might be TRBD2 (6 bases). Germline V gene sequence: CDR1 MNHEY, CDR2 SMNVEV (reference sequence). This CDR3 is built from 15 residues. V lost 9 bases and J lost 2, with 19 bases in between. Written as DNA, the CDR3 is TGTGCCAGTCGGAGGGGAGGCCTTGGACAAGAGACCCAGTACTTC. Encoded protein: CASRRGGLGQETQYF.

This clonotype turned up a few times. The rearrangement uses TRBV5-1 and TRBJ1-2; D is undetermined. Germline V gene sequence: CDR1 SGHRS, CDR2 YFSETQ. V lost 5 bases and J 7 bases, leaving 9 bases between the germline ends. This CDR3 has 11 amino acids. The CDR3 reads CASRSGRGYTF. The CDR3 DNA reads TGCGCCAGCAGAAGTGGACGTGGCTACACCTTC.

This clonotype was seen ten or more times. This chain uses TRBV2 with TRBJ1-1; D not certain. The V end lost 1 base, the J end lost 10 bases, and 7 bases lay between the germline ends. The CDR3 has 11 residues. CDR1 SNHLY and CDR2 FYNNEI come from the germline V gene. The CDR3 spells CASSEGQGAFF. CDR3 in DNA: TGTGCCAGCAGTGAAGGGCAAGGAGCTTTCTTT. Full variable domain (missing parts from reference TRBV2 and TRBJ1-1): EPEVTQTPSHQVTQMGQEVILRCVPISNHLYFYWYRQILGQKVEFLVSFYNNEISEKSEIFDDQFSVERPDGSNFTLKIRSTKLEDSAMYFCASSEGQGAFFGQGTRLTVV.

This clonotype was seen repeatedly, ten times or more. J is TRBJ2-3 and V is TRBV27; D unclear. V was cut by 3 bases and J by 0 bases, with 4 bases left in between. CDR3 length: 13 amino acids. Germline V lookup: CDR1 MNHEY, CDR2 SMNVEV (reference sequence). DNA for the CDR3: TGTGCCAGCAGTTTTTCTAGCACAGATACGCAGTATTTT. Translation gives CASSFSSTDTQYF.

Many counts were recorded for this clonotype. CDR3 in amino acids: CASSVGTSGVNEQFF. For the CDR3, the DNA is TGTGCCAGCAGCGTAGGGACTAGCGGGGTCAATGAGCAGTTCTTC. The genes are TRBV9 and TRBJ2-1; TRBD2 matches at 12 bases. The V segment lost 0 bases and the J segment 6 bases; nucleotides outside the gene matches: 1. The CDR3 has 15 residues. From germline, CDR1 is SGDLS and CDR2 YYNGEE.